Sequencing of this T cell receptor (beta chain) was carried out in a study of T cell repertoires in cytomegalovirus infection. Study information: HLA-B-restricted CMV epitopes that are well studied were used alongside recently identified HLA-C-restricted ones. Both a matching HLA type and CMV infection were indicated by public TCR beta signatures.

The CDR3 has 19 residues. Trimming cost V 5 bases and J 4 bases; bases outside gene matches: 13. CDR1 and CDR2 from the germline V gene are SGHVS and FQNEAQ. TCRdb reprocessed the reads with MiXCR, giving one entry per CDR3 protein. The sample lists some 900,000 distinct CDR3 sequences, about 30% seen once, with 9.5% to 15% in the top ten. Study-level findings and limits: Cumulative public TCR beta family frequency identified carriers of CMV plus the relevant HLA. HLA-C-restricted CMV clonotypes gave the most frequent clonotype in two of eight donors.

Concerning this clonotype: Antigen unknown.

J is TRBJ2-2 and V is TRBV7-8; 13 bases are shared with TRBD2. This material consisted of cultured CD8+ T cells from PBMCs, taken from culture after CMV antigen stimulation. The TCR comes from a human donor in good health (CMV status not recorded). Some clones in this sample may be carry-over from other donors' samples. The CDR3 region is CASSTRTSGGILGTGELFF. The CDR3 region has the DNA TGTGCCAGCAGCACCCGGACTAGCGGGGGAATTTTGGGCACCGGGGAGCTGTTTTTT.